The clone carrying this T cell receptor (beta chain) has a single count. The sample is drawn from a study of shared T cell receptors in the human thymus. This CDR3 spans 13 amino acids. Germline V gene lookup returns CDR1 MNHEY and CDR2 SMNVEV (reference sequence). The V and J ends lost 4 bases and 4 bases respectively, with 11 bases between them. Libraries were prepared by immunoSEQ multiplex PCR; TCRdb keeps only in-frame clonotypes and omits some of them. The data hold approximately 400,000 clones, with roughly 94% observed a single time. The source is a human donor. Sequencing input: thymocytes. This chain joins TRBV27 and TRBJ2-7; the D gene is possibly TRBD1 (6 bases). This chain's CDR3 is CASSSLQGYEQYF. In nucleotides, the CDR3 is TGTGCCAGCAGTTCACTCCAGGGGTACGAGCAGTACTTC.